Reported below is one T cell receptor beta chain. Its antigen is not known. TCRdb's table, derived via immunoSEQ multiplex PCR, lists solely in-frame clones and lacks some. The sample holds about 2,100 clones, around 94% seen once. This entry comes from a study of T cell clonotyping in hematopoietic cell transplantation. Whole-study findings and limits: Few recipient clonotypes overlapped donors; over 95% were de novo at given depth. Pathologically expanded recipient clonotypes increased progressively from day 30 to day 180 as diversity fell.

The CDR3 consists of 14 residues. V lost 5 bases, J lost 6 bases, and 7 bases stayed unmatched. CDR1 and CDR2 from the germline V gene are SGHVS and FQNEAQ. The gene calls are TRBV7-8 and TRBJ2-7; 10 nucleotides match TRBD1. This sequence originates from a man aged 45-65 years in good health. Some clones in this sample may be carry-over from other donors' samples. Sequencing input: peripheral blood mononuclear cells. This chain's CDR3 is CASSLGQGGSEQYF. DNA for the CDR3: TGTGCCAGCAGCCTCGGACAGGGGGGCAGCGAGCAGTACTTC.